This is a list of T cell receptor beta chains from one sample in a study of graft-versus-host responses after intestinal transplantation. TCRdb's table, derived via immunoSEQ multiplex PCR, lists solely in-frame clones and lacks some. The data contain about 8,400 clones, over 65% of them singletons. Specimen: ileum tissue, collected 494 days after intestinal transplant. The source is a human patient who received an intestinal transplant, so some T cells may come from the graft donor. The CDR3 runs from the conserved cysteine through the conserved F or W. A D gene is named only where the DNA matches it firmly. Expanded clones get a size class; other rows say once, few or many, or leave the size out.

v_gene	d_gene	j_gene	abundance	CDR3aa	CDR3nt
TRBV2	-	TRBJ1-5	large	CASSVLGGNQPQHF	TGTGCCAGCAGTGTTCTGGGAGGGAATCAGCCCCAGCATTTT
TRBV13	-	TRBJ2-3	-	CASSPQNTDTQYF	TGTGCCAGCAGCCCGCAGAATACAGATACGCAGTATTTT
TRBV19	TRBD1	TRBJ2-3	once	CASSPGQGRADTQYF	TGTGCCAGTAGTCCGGGACAGGGTCGAGCAGATACGCAGTATTTT
TRBV5-1	-	TRBJ1-1	-	CASSLVQGGSVMNTEAFF	TGCGCCAGCAGCTTGGTACAGGGAGGCAGTGTGATGAACACTGAAGCTTTCTTT
TRBV11-3	TRBD2	TRBJ2-1	-	CASSSGLEGYNEQFF	TGTGCCAGCAGCTCCGGACTAGAGGGGTACAATGAGCAGTTCTTC
TRBV6-5	TRBD2	TRBJ2-5	-	CASSYLAGQETQYF	TGTGCCAGCAGTTACTTAGCGGGACAAGAGACCCAGTACTTC
TRBV5-6	-	TRBJ1-6	-	CASSPRGANSPLHF	TGTGCCAGCAGCCCCCGGGGCGCCAATTCACCCCTCCACTTT
TRBV5-1	-	TRBJ1-2	-	CASSLVQDGYTF	TGCGCCAGCAGCTTGGTGCAGGATGGCTACACCTTC
TRBV20-1	-	TRBJ2-7	-	CSATLNYEQYF	TGCAGCGCTACCTTAAACTACGAGCAGTACTTC
TRBV10-3	TRBD2	TRBJ2-4	few	CAISESGRKNIQYF	TGTGCCATCAGTGAAAGCGGGAGGAAAAACATTCAGTACTTC
TRBV7-9	TRBD1	TRBJ2-7	once	CASSRDRGYEQYF	TGTGCCAGCAGCCGGGACAGGGGCTACGAGCAGTACTTC
TRBV11-3	-	TRBJ2-2	-	CASSLSSGELFF	TGTGCCAGCAGCTTATCCTCCGGGGAGCTGTTTTTT
TRBV7-9	-	TRBJ1-6	-	CASSYQGGSPLHF	TGTGCCAGCAGCTACCAAGGGGGATCACCCCTCCACTTT
TRBV4-2	-	TRBJ2-1	once	CASSQGWSAARWDSYNEQFF	TGTGCCAGCAGCCAAGGTTGGTCAGCCGCCAGGTGGGACTCCTACAATGAGCAGTTCTTC
TRBV30	-	TRBJ2-7	-	CAWSGQGAEQYF	TGTGCCTGGAGTGGTCAGGGAGCCGAGCAGTACTTC
TRBV5-6	TRBD1	TRBJ2-7	-	CASSLLDRGHEQYF	TGTGCCAGCAGCCTCCTGGACAGGGGCCACGAGCAGTACTTC
TRBV14	-	TRBJ2-5	-	CASSLLSRGRQTQYF	TGTGCCAGCAGCCTGTTGAGCAGGGGCCGGCAGACCCAGTACTTC
TRBV27	TRBD1	TRBJ2-1	-	CASSPRTGGLREDNEQFF	TGTGCCAGCAGTCCCCGGACAGGGGGCCTCCGGGAGGACAATGAGCAGTTCTTC
TRBV14	-	TRBJ2-7	-	CASSQDILLNEQYF	TGTGCCAGCAGCCAAGATATACTACTTAACGAGCAGTACTTC
TRBV5-1	TRBD2	TRBJ2-3	-	CASSLELALTDTQYF	TGCGCCAGCAGCTTGGAACTAGCGCTCACAGATACGCAGTATTTT
TRBV7-3	TRBD2	TRBJ2-7	-	CASSQGLAGAYEQYF	TGTGCCAGCAGCCAGGGACTAGCGGGAGCCTACGAGCAGTACTTC
TRBV2	-	TRBJ2-3	-	CASSPRDTITDTQYF	TGTGCCAGCAGTCCCCGGGACACTATCACAGATACGCAGTATTTT
TRBV21-1	-	TRBJ2-5	-	CANPKGVRGTQYF	TGTGCCAACCCCAAGGGGGTTCGGGGAACCCAGTACTTC
TRBV19	-	TRBJ2-5	-	CASSSQGVRQTQYF	TGTGCCAGTAGTTCCCAGGGAGTCAGACAGACCCAGTACTTC
TRBV6-5	-	TRBJ2-7	-	CARGVSYEQYF	TGTGCCAGGGGGGTTAGCTACGAGCAGTACTTC
TRBV10-1	-	TRBJ2-3	-	CASSPRITRDTQYF	TGCGCCAGCAGCCCCAGAATAACTCGGGATACGCAGTATTTT
TRBV7-9	TRBD1	TRBJ1-2	once	CASSLGGTESNYGYTF	TGTGCCAGCAGCTTAGGAGGGACAGAGTCTAACTATGGCTACACCTTC
TRBV15	-	TRBJ2-3	-	CATSGKLVSTDTQYF	TGTGCCACCAGCGGAAAACTTGTTAGCACAGATACGCAGTATTTT
TRBV7-7	TRBD2	TRBJ2-3	-	CASSPGGITDTQYF	TGTGCTAGCAGCCCGGGGGGGATTACAGATACGCAGTATTTT
TRBV15	-	TRBJ2-5	few	CATSRDRGEQETQYF	TGTGCCACCAGCAGAGATCGAGGGGAGCAAGAGACCCAGTACTTC